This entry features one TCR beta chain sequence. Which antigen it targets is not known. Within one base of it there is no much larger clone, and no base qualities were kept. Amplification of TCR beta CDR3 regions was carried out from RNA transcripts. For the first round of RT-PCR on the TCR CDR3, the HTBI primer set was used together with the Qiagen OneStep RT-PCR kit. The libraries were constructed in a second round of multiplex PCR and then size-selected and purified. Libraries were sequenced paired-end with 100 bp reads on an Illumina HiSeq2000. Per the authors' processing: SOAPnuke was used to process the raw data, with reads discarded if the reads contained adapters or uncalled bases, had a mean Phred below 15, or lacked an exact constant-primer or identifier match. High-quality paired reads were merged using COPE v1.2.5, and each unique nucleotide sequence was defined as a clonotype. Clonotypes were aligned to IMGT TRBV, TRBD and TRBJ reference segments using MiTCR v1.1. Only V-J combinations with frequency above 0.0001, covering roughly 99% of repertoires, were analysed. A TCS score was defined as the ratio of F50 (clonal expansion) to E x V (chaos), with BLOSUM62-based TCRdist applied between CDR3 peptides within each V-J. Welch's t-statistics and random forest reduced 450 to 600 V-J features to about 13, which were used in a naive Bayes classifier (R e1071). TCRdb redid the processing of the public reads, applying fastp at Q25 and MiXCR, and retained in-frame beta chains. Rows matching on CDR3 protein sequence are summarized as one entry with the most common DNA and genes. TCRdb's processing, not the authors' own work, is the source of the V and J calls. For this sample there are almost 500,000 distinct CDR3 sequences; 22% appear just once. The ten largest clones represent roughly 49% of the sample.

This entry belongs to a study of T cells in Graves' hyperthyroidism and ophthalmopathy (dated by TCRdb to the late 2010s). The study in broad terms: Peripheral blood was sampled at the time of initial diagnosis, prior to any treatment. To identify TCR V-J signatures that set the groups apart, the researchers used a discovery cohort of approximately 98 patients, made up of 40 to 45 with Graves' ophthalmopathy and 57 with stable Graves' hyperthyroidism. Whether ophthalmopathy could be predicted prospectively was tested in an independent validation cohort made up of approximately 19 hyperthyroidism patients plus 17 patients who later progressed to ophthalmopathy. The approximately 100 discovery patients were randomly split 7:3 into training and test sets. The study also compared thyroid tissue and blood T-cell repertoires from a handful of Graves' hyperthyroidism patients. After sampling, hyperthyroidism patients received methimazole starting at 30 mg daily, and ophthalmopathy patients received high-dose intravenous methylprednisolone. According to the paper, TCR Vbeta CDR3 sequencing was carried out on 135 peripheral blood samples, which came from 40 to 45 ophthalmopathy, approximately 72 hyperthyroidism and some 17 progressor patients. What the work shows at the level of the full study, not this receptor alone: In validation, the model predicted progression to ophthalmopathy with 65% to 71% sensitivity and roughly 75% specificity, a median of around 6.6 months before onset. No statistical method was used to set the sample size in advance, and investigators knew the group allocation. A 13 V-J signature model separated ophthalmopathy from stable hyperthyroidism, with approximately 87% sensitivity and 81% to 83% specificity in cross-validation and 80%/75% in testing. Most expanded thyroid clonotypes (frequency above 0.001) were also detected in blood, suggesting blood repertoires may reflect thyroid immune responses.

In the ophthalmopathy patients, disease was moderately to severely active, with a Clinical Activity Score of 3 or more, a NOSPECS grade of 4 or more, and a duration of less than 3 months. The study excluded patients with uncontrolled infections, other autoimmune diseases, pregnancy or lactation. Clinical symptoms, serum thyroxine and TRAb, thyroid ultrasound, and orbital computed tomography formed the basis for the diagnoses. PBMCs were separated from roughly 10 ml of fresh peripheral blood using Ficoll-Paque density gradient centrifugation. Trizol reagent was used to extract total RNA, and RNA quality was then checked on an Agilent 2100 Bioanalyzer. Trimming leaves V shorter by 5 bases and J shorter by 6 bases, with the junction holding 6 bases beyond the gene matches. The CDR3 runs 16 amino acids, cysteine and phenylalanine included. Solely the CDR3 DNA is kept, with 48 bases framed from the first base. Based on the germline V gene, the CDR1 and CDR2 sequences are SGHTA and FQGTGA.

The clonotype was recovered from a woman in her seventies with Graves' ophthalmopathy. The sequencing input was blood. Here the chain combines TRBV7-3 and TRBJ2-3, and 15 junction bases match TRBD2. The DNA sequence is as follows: TGTGCCAGCAGCCCACAGGGGACTAGCGGGAGGGATACGCAGTATTTT. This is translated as CASSPQGTSGRDTQYF.